This entry lists 28 T cell receptor beta chains sequenced from one sample in a study of blood T cell repertoires in COVID-19. Sequenced by immunoSEQ multiplex PCR; TCRdb stores in-frame clones only, minus some. The sample has approximately 91,000 clones, about 75% seen once. The sample was peripheral blood. These receptors all come from a woman aged 80 or older with acute or convalescent COVID-19.

This chain links TRBV5-1 with TRBJ1-1, with 8 nucleotides matching TRBD1. The CDR3 has 13 residues. Trimming took 0 bases from V and 8 from J; bases not matched to a gene: 3. In germline, CDR1 is SGHRS, CDR2 YFSETQ. CDR3 sequence: CASSLVRGQEAFF. The CDR3 coding sequence is TGCGCCAGCAGCTTGGTCAGGGGGCAAGAAGCTTTCTTT.

The chain carries TRBV7-2 and TRBJ1-1; TRBD1 agrees at 7 bases. The V and J ends lost 2 bases and 9 bases, in that order; junction bases with no gene match: 6. The CDR3 is 13 amino acids. CDR1 and CDR2 from the germline V gene are SGHTA and FQGNSA. The CDR3 here is CASSLTGEGKAFF. The CDR3 DNA reads as TGTGCCAGCAGCTTAACAGGGGAAGGTAAAGCTTTCTTT.

V usage is TRBV5-1 and J usage is TRBJ2-5, with TRBD2 identical over 7 bases. The junction had 4 bases not matched to a gene; V was cut back by 0 bases and J by 2 bases. Per germline, CDR1 SGHRS and CDR2 YFSETQ. The length of the CDR3 is 15 residues. In nucleotides, the CDR3 is TGCGCCAGCAGCTTGGGGGCTAGCGGTCAAGAGACCCAGTACTTC. Amino acids: CASSLGASGQETQYF.

The V and J genes are TRBV9 and TRBJ1-3, with 11 bases fitting TRBD1. This CDR3 is 17 amino acids long. Trimming took 3 bases from V and 8 from J; bases not matched to a gene: 13. Germline V gene data show CDR1 as SGDLS and CDR2 as YYNGEE. CDR3 DNA sequence: TGTGCCAGCAGCGCCGGGACAGGGGGTATATCCGGGGACACCATATATTTT. Its protein product is CASSAGTGGISGDTIYF.

This chain connects TRBV6-2 or TRBV6-3 to TRBJ2-4; 7 positions match TRBD1. After removal of 0 bases from V and 8 bases from J, the junction contained 4 bases not matched to a gene. Looked up from germline, CDR1 is MNHEY and CDR2 is SVGEGT. The CDR3 has 14 residues. As DNA, the CDR3 is TGTGCCAGCAGTTACTCGATACAGGGGCACATTCAGTACTTC. Translating gives CASSYSIQGHIQYF.

The chain is built from TRBV7-2 and TRBJ2-5; 7 positions match TRBD1. CDR1 is SGHTA and CDR2 is FQGNSA in the germline V gene. Germline trimming cut 4 bases from V and 2 bases from J; bases unmatched to any gene: 10. The CDR3 runs to 16 residues. In DNA, the CDR3 is TGTGCCAGCAGCTCGACAGGGTGGGCTAATCAAGAGACCCAGTACTTC. This gives the protein CASSSTGWANQETQYF.

DNA for the CDR3: TGCGCCAGCACCCCCATCTCTGGGCCCTCTGGGGCCAACGTCCTGACTTTC. The encoded protein is CASTPISGPSGANVLTF. This chain connects TRBV5-1 to TRBJ2-6, with D unresolved. The CDR3 is 17 amino acids. Germline CDR1 SGHRS, CDR2 YFSETQ. The V gene lost 6 bases and the J gene lost 0 bases, with 16 bases spanning the gap.

The V and J genes are TRBV30 and TRBJ2-7; D ambiguous. The CDR3 is made up of 15 amino acids. Trimming cost V 0 bases and J 4 bases, with 16 bases left between them. Germline lookup yields CDR1 GTSNPN and CDR2 SVGIG (reference sequence). CDR3 in amino acids: CAWSVLLSTSYEQYF. The CDR3 DNA sequence: TGTGCCTGGAGTGTACTTCTCTCCACGTCTTACGAGCAGTACTTC. Based on the CDR3 plus reference TRBV30 and TRBJ2-7, the full variable domain is SQTIHQWPATLVQPVGSPLSLECTVEGTSNPNLYWYRQAAGRGLQLLFYSVGIGQISSEVPQNLSASRPQDRQFILSSKKLLLSDSGFYLCAWSVLLSTSYEQYFGPGTRLTVT.

The chain is built from TRBV6-1 and TRBJ1-2, with 9 nucleotides matching TRBD1. Germline loops: CDR1 MNHNS, CDR2 SASEGT. After removal of 2 bases from V and 4 bases from J, the junction contained 2 bases not matched to a gene. The length of the CDR3 is 14 residues. The CDR3 protein is CASSETGGSYGYTF. CDR3 coding DNA: TGTGCCAGCAGTGAAACAGGGGGCAGCTATGGCTACACCTTC.

The chain recombines TRBV10-3 with TRBJ1-1; perhaps TRBD1 as D (6 bases). This CDR3 spans 14 amino acids. V was shortened by 3 bases and J by 4 bases, with 12 bases between the two germline ends. Germline V lookup: CDR1 ENHRY, CDR2 SYGVKD. The CDR3 bases are TGTGCCATCAGTGAAACAGGGATGGGCACTGAAGCTTTCTTT. Translation: CAISETGMGTEAFF.

This sequence joins TRBV14 and TRBJ2-2; possibly TRBD1 for D (6 bases). The V end was cut by 2 bases, the J end by 4 bases, with 8 bases between. This CDR3 has 14 amino acids. Germline V gene sequence: CDR1 SGHDN, CDR2 FVKESK. The CDR3 spells CASSQTGFTGELFF. The CDR3 DNA is TGTGCCAGCAGCCAAACAGGGTTCACCGGGGAGCTGTTTTTT. Drawing the rest from reference TRBV14 and TRBJ2-2, the complete variable domain is EAGVTQFPSHSVIEKGQTVTLRCDPISGHDNLYWYRRVMGKEIKFLLHFVKESKQDESGMPNNRFLAERTGGTYSTLKVQPAELEDSGVYFCASSQTGFTGELFFGEGSRLTVL.

This clone was observed a single time. CDR3 in DNA: TGTGCCTGGGCCGGACAGGGGGACCAGCCCCAGCATTTT. It specifies CAWAGQGDQPQHF. This chain connects TRBV30 to TRBJ1-5, with TRBD1 matching 10 bases. V shed 5 bases and J 7 bases; nucleotides not matched to a gene: 5. Germline V gives CDR1 GTSNPN, CDR2 SVGIG (reference sequence). The CDR3 is 13 amino acids.

The chain recombines TRBV3-1 (or the pseudogene TRBV3-2) with TRBJ1-5, with D possibly TRBD1 on 6 matching bases. The CDR3 extends over 14 amino acids. Per the germline V gene, CDR1 is LGHDT and CDR2 is YNNKEL (reference sequence). Trimming stripped 3 bases from V and 4 bases from J, with 10 bases between. In DNA, the CDR3 is TGTGCCAGCAGCCAGGGGGCTGGTAATCAGCCCCAGCATTTT. It yields the protein CASSQGAGNQPQHF.

This clone came up once. V gene TRBV29-1 combines with J gene TRBJ1-1; 8 positions agree with TRBD1. Trimming at V came to 5 bases and at J to 4 bases, leaving 3 bases not matched to a gene. The CDR3 has 12 residues. The V gene's germline CDR1 is SQVTM and CDR2 ANQGSEA. For the CDR3, the DNA is TGCAGCGTTAGTGACAGGGGCACTGAAGCTTTCTTT. Protein sequence: CSVSDRGTEAFF.

This rearrangement joins TRBV28 to TRBJ2-1; D is possibly TRBD2 (6 bases). Germline CDR1 and CDR2: MDHEN and SYDVKM. With 7 bases removed from V and 4 bases from J, the gap between germline ends came to 17 bases. There are 15 residues in the CDR3. CDR3 sequence (DNA): TGTGCCAGCACGCCCGGGGCGGGGCCGTACAATGAGCAGTTCTTC. This sequence encodes CASTPGAGPYNEQFF.

V is TRBV18 and J is TRBJ1-5; D perhaps matches TRBD1 (5 bases). The CDR3 has 16 amino acids. V lost 0 bases and J lost 3, with 12 bases in between. The germline V gene encodes CDR1 KGHSH and CDR2 LQKENI. CDR3 amino acids: CASSPPGQGNNQPQHF. Written as DNA, the CDR3 is TGTGCCAGCTCACCACCGGGGCAGGGCAACAATCAGCCCCAGCATTTT.

This clone was seen ten or more times. V and J are TRBV24-1 and TRBJ2-3; D is perhaps TRBD1 (6 bases). The germline CDR1 and CDR2 sequences are KGHDR and SFDVKD. This CDR3 is built from 15 residues. Trimming took off 3 bases at V and 6 bases at J, with 15 bases between the two ends. The CDR3 region is CATSDGQGRMDTQYF. The CDR3 DNA reads as TGTGCCACCAGTGATGGCCAGGGGAGAATGGATACGCAGTATTTT.

In nucleotides, the CDR3 is TGCGCCAGCAGCCAAGAGACCCGGGGGACTAACACCGGGGAGCTGTTTTTT. Encoded protein: CASSQETRGTNTGELFF. The chain employs TRBV4-3 and TRBJ2-2; D might be TRBD2 (6 bases). V gave up 0 bases and J gave up 2 bases, with 13 bases separating them. The CDR3 is 17 residues long. Germline CDR1 and CDR2: LGHNA and YSLEER.

This chain uses TRBV30 with TRBJ1-1, with D perhaps matching TRBD1 (6 bases). The CDR3 loop spans 14 amino acids. Germline values: CDR1 GTSNPN, CDR2 SVGIG (reference sequence). Trimming pared 0 bases from V and 6 bases from J, leaving 14 bases between. CDR3 amino acids: CAWSVTGSGAEAFF. DNA of the CDR3: TGTGCCTGGAGTGTGACAGGTTCAGGGGCTGAAGCTTTCTTT.

V and J are TRBV5-1 and TRBJ2-1; 7 positions match TRBD1. The CDR3 runs to 14 residues. Per the germline V gene, CDR1 is SGHRS and CDR2 is YFSETQ. V shed 4 bases, J shed 0 bases, and the junction held 1 base outside the gene matches. CDR3 sequence reads: CASSRDSSYNEQFF. The CDR3 nucleotides are TGCGCCAGCAGCCGGGACAGCTCCTACAATGAGCAGTTCTTC. The full variable domain, its missing parts supplied by reference TRBV5-1 and TRBJ2-1, is KAGVTQTPRYLIKTRGQQVTLSCSPISGHRSVSWYQQTPGQGLQFLFEYFSETQRNKGNFPGRFSGRQFSNSRSEMNVSTLELGDSALYLCASSRDSSYNEQFFGPGTRLTVL.

In this sample, this clone turned up a few times. This sequence joins TRBV2 and TRBJ2-5; possible D gene TRBD2, 6 bases. The CDR3 consists of 14 residues. Germline V gene sequence: CDR1 SNHLY, CDR2 FYNNEI. V was trimmed by 1 base and J by 3 bases, leaving 9 bases between them. The CDR3 is CASSEGWEEETQYF. Here the CDR3 DNA reads TGTGCCAGCAGTGAAGGGTGGGAGGAAGAGACCCAGTACTTC.

The V gene is TRBV6-5, the J gene TRBJ1-6, with a weak D call TRBD1 (6 bases). V was trimmed by 6 bases and J by 7 bases, leaving 13 bases between them. CDR3 length: 14 amino acids. Germline CDR1 is MNHEY and CDR2 is SVGAGI. CDR3 loop: CASSLTGQNSPLHF. As DNA, the CDR3 is TGTGCCAGCAGCCTGACAGGTCAAAATTCACCCCTCCACTTT.

The genes are TRBV6-6 and TRBJ2-1, with D possibly being TRBD1 (5 bases). The CDR3 contains 15 residues. CDR1 is MNHNY and CDR2 is SVGAGI in the germline V gene (reference sequence). Trimming took 5 bases from V and 1 from J, leaving 12 bases between them. DNA of the CDR3: TGTGCCAGCAGTACCGGACATATTTCCTACAATGAGCAGTTCTTC. It encodes CASSTGHISYNEQFF.

This clone occurred a few times. The CDR3 DNA follows: TGCGCCAGCAGCTCCCTTCCTGGCAGCACCGGGGAGCTGTTTTTT. Encoded protein: CASSSLPGSTGELFF. This chain connects TRBV5-1 to TRBJ2-2; D not resolved. In germline, CDR1 is SGHRS, CDR2 YFSETQ. This CDR3 has 15 amino acids. V was trimmed by 3 bases and J by 4 bases, leaving 13 bases between them.

The chain recombines TRBV9 with TRBJ1-2; D unclear. V dropped 5 bases and J dropped 0 bases, with 11 bases sitting between them. Germline CDR1 SGDLS, CDR2 YYNGEE. The CDR3 extends over 14 amino acids. For the CDR3, the DNA is TGTGCCAGCAGTCAGCCAGGCTCTAACTATGGCTACACCTTC. Protein: CASSQPGSNYGYTF.

The chain carries TRBV4-3 and TRBJ1-2; TRBD1 might be the D (5 bases). Trimming pared 0 bases from V and 8 bases from J, leaving 13 bases between. Germline-derived CDR1 and CDR2 are LGHNA and YSLEER. This CDR3 has 14 amino acids. The CDR3 loop is CASSQDTGTGGYTF. CDR3 sequence (DNA): TGCGCCAGCAGCCAAGATACAGGAACCGGCGGCTACACCTTC.

The chain employs TRBV18 and TRBJ1-1; D unclear. There are 14 residues in the CDR3. Trimming removed 3 bases at V and 1 base at J, with 9 bases between. The germline CDR1 and CDR2 sequences are KGHSH and LQKENI. CDR3 DNA sequence: TGTGCCAGCTCACCGGTAATAGAGAACACTGAAGCTTTCTTT. Amino acid sequence: CASSPVIENTEAFF.

V usage is TRBV14 and J usage is TRBJ2-2; weak D call: TRBD1 (5 bases). Trimming took 5 bases from V and 2 from J, leaving 9 bases between them. This CDR3 contains 14 residues. Germline-derived CDR1 and CDR2 are SGHDN and FVKESK. For the CDR3, the DNA is TGTGCCAGCAGCTCTCAGGGAAACACCGGGGAGCTGTTTTTT. Protein product: CASSSQGNTGELFF. Variable domain in full (rest from reference TRBV14 and TRBJ2-2): EAGVTQFPSHSVIEKGQTVTLRCDPISGHDNLYWYRRVMGKEIKFLLHFVKESKQDESGMPNNRFLAERTGGTYSTLKVQPAELEDSGVYFCASSSQGNTGELFFGEGSRLTVL.